Listed here are 14 T cell receptor beta chains from one sample, sequenced in a study of Ad26.COV2.S vaccination and SARS-CoV-2 variants. The repertoire was sequenced with immunoSEQ multiplex PCR; TCRdb's copy has only in-frame clones and lacks some. The sample has 300,000 to 400,000 clones; 80% to 90% are singletons. The sample's treatment: around 19 received Ad26.COV2.S at low or high dose, single or two shots; 5 received placebo; per-sample allocation not given. Samples came from day 63 after the first vaccine or placebo injection. This specimen was peripheral blood, taken in a trial of Ad26.COV2.S vaccine versus placebo. Every receptor here comes from a person between 18 and 59 years old who received the Ad26.COV2.S COVID-19 vaccine or a placebo.

The V call is TRBV7-2, the J call TRBJ2-1, with a tentative D call TRBD2 (5 bases). Germline V gene data show CDR1 as SGHTA and CDR2 as FQGNSA. Trimming took 1 base from V and 6 from J, leaving 13 bases between them. The CDR3 is 15 residues long. The CDR3 loop reads CASSLGSLASNEQFF. The CDR3 nucleotides are TGTGCCAGCAGCTTAGGTTCCCTAGCATCCAATGAGCAGTTCTTC.

V is TRBV21-1 and J is TRBJ2-7; the table's D call, TRBD2, has no DNA check behind it. TRBV21-1 is assigned pseudogene status. The CDR3 is 18 amino acids. The CDR3: CASSKAPSLYSSSYEQYF. The CDR3 bases are TGTGCCAGCAGCAAAGCGCCTAGCTTGTACTCGAGCTCCTACGAGCAGTACTTC.

V is TRBV7-2 and J is TRBJ2-5; TRBD2 matches 9 bases. The J segment lost 0 bases and the V segment lost 3 bases, leaving 5 bases of the junction unmatched. Germline V gene lookup returns CDR1 SGHTA and CDR2 FQGNSA. The CDR3 is 16 amino acids. The CDR3: CASSFGLARHQETQYF. CDR3 nucleotide sequence: TGTGCCAGCAGCTTCGGACTAGCGCGGCACCAAGAGACCCAGTACTTC.

The chain uses TRBV5-6 and TRBJ2-1; a possible D gene is TRBD1 (6 bases). Germline V gene lookup returns CDR1 SGHDT and CDR2 YYEEEE. V lost 0 bases, J lost 0 bases, and 16 bases lay in between. This CDR3 contains 18 residues. Here the CDR3 DNA reads TGTGCCAGCAGCTTGGCCGAGGGCAGGGGAAGCTCCTACAATGAGCAGTTCTTC. This gives the protein CASSLAEGRGSSYNEQFF.

The chain joins TRBV4-3 to TRBJ2-2, with TRBD1 matching 7 bases. Per the germline V gene, CDR1 is LGHNA and CDR2 is YSLEER. V lost 4 bases to trimming and J lost 1 base; unmatched junction nucleotides: 6. This CDR3 region has 16 residues. The CDR3 DNA sequence: TGCGCCAGCAGCCTGGGGACAGCGATGAACACCGGGGAGCTGTTTTTT. Protein sequence: CASSLGTAMNTGELFF.

V usage is TRBV7-9 and J usage is TRBJ1-3; a weak D match, TRBD1 (5 bases). This CDR3 is built from 14 residues. Trimming removed 5 bases from V and 2 bases from J, with 10 bases in between. The V gene's germline CDR1 is SEHNR and CDR2 FQNEAQ (reference sequence). The CDR3 protein is CASSPRGAGNTIYF. The DNA of the CDR3 is TGTGCCAGCAGCCCCCGGGGGGCTGGAAACACCATATATTTT.

The CDR3 region is CATSDPGASGSYEQFF. CDR3 coding DNA: TGTGCCACCAGTGACCCCGGGGCTAGCGGGAGCTATGAGCAGTTCTTC. The rearrangement joins TRBV24-1 to TRBJ2-1; TRBD2 matches 10 bases. The CDR3 loop spans 16 amino acids. Germline assignment: CDR1 KGHDR and CDR2 SFDVKD. V was pared by 4 bases and J by 8 bases, with 10 bases of the junction left unmatched.

Comment on this clone: A read error may produce the germline difference seen at one junction end. The chain joins TRBV6-5 to TRBJ2-3; D is uncertain. Germline assignment: CDR1 MNHEY and CDR2 SVGAGI. There are 15 residues in the CDR3. The chain's CDR3 is CASIYRMPESDTQYF. The CDR3, as DNA: TGTGCCAGCATTTACAGAATGCCAGAGTCAGATACGCAGTATTTT.

The CDR3 DNA follows: TGTGCCAGCAGCCAAGTAAGGGGCCTAGGCTGGAACACTGAAGCTTTCTTT. Protein product: CASSQVRGLGWNTEAFF. The chain has TRBV3-1 (or the pseudogene TRBV3-2) and TRBJ1-1, with D maybe TRBD1 (5 bases). Germline assignment: CDR1 LGHDT and CDR2 YNNKEL (reference sequence). V was cut by 1 base and J by 1 base, with 16 bases left in between. This CDR3 has 17 amino acids.

The chain joins TRBV6-5 to TRBJ1-4; unclear D gene. The germline V gene has CDR1 MNHEY and CDR2 SVGAGI. The germline V and J ends were trimmed by 5 bases and 0 bases, with 10 bases remaining between them. The CDR3 consists of 15 residues. For the CDR3, the DNA is TGTGCCAGCAGTCTACGACATGCAACTAATGAAAAACTGTTTTTT. It specifies CASSLRHATNEKLFF.

This chain connects TRBV14 to TRBJ2-7; D unclear. CDR3 length equals 11 residues. Looked up from germline, CDR1 is SGHDN and CDR2 is FVKESK. V gave up 3 bases and J gave up 7 bases, with 7 bases separating them. CDR3 in DNA: TGTGCCAGCAGCCAGTTAGGAGAGCAGTACTTC. Its protein product is CASSQLGEQYF.

The chain combines TRBV2 with TRBJ2-1; D may be TRBD2 (5 bases). This CDR3 contains 15 residues. Trimming stripped 4 bases from V and 1 base from J, with 11 bases between. Germline V gives CDR1 SNHLY, CDR2 FYNNEI. The CDR3 protein is CASSVGRYSYNEQFF. CDR3 in DNA: TGTGCCAGCAGTGTAGGGAGATATTCCTACAATGAGCAGTTCTTC.

This rearrangement joins TRBV5-1 to TRBJ1-2; 7 nucleotides agree with TRBD1. From germline, CDR1 is SGHRS and CDR2 YFSETQ. The CDR3 length is 14 residues. The V segment lost 5 bases and the J segment 2 bases; nucleotides outside the gene matches: 6. As DNA, the CDR3 is TGCGCCAGCAGATCCCAGACAGGGAACTATGGCTACACCTTC. Translated, it gives CASRSQTGNYGYTF.

CDR3 in amino acids: CASSISPDRGFNQPQHF. The CDR3 nucleotides are TGTGCCAGTAGTATATCCCCGGACAGGGGGTTCAATCAGCCCCAGCATTTT. V is TRBV19 and J is TRBJ1-5, with 10 bases lining up with TRBD1. Losses at the gene ends were 2 bases for V and 3 bases for J; bases not matched to a gene: 7. CDR1 and CDR2 (germline): LNHDA, SQIVND (reference sequence). There are 17 residues in the CDR3. Full variable domain (missing parts from reference TRBV19 and TRBJ1-5): DGGITQSPKYLFRKEGQNVTLSCEQNLNHDAMYWYRQDPGQGLRLIYYSQIVNDFQKGDIAEGYSVSREKKESFPLTVTSAQKNPTAFYLCASSISPDRGFNQPQHFGDGTRLSIL.